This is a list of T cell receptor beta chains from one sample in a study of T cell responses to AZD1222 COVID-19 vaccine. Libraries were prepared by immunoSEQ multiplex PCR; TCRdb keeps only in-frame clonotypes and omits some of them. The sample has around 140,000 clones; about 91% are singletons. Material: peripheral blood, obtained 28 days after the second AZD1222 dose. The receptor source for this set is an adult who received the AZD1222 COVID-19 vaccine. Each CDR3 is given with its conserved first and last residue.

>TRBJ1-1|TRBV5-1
CASSLSRDTEAFF
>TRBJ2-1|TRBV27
CASIPRLVEGGNEQFF
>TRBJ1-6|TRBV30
CAWDRRNSPLHF
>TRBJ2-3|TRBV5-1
CASREVGDTDTQYF
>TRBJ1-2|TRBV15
CATSRGTGSALYGYTF
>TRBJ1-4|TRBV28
CASSYQGIGGKLFF
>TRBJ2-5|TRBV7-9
CASRYIGGTAYF
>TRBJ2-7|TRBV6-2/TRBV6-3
CASSYVPGQGAIEQYF
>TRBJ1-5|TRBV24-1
CATSDSLGGSDGNQPQHF
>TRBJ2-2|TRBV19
CASSLYGGATGELFF
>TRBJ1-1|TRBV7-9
CASSLSQYTEAFF
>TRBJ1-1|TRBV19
CASSPGNTEAFF
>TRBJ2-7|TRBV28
CASTDRSSYEQYF
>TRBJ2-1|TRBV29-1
CSVASSNEQFF
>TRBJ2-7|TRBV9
CASSVAQRGPHEQYF
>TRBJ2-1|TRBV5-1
CASSLGDVNNEQFF
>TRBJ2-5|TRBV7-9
CASSFPSGLEKETQYF
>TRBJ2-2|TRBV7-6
CASSLARTQNTGELFF
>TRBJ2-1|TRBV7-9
CASSLLAGGPNEQFF
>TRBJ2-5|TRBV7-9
CASSTDGLSVTQYF
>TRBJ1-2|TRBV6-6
CASSTTGQGANYGYTF
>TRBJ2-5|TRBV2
CASRKGLSGQETQYF
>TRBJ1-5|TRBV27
CASPRPHYKDQPQHF
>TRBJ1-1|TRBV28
CASLGQGNTEAFF
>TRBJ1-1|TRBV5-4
CASGGRANTEAFF
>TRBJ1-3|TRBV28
CASSNQGVPGNTIYF
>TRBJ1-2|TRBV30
CAWRLDGLIYGYTF